The T cell receptor (beta chain) described here comes from a study of blood T cell repertoires in COVID-19. The overall study: Spain, Italy and the United States supplied samples that represented acute and convalescent COVID-19. Sample material is recorded as cDNA or gDNA derived from T cells, B-cell-depleted T cells, or PBMCs.

Germline V gene lookup returns CDR1 SGDLS and CDR2 YYNGEE. This CDR3 spans 14 amino acids. V was pared by 0 bases and J by 5 bases, with 11 bases between. Seattle cases were enrolled at active infection and followed longitudinally. Authors' methods: Reference gene primer amplification gave estimated nucleated cell counts. Libraries were prepared by immunoSEQ multiplex PCR; TCRdb keeps only in-frame clonotypes and omits some of them. The V and J calls and the clone size are those of that table, but D and trimming were determined from the DNA. The sample records about 96,000 clones, roughly 90% being singletons.

This sequence was found in a human donor with COVID-19, enrolled during active disease. The donor label of this sample is uncertain. The chain links TRBV9 to TRBJ1-1; a weak D match, TRBD1 (6 bases). Source material: peripheral blood. CDR3 residues: CASSVGGRGTEAFF. The CDR3 DNA sequence: TGTGCCAGCAGCGTAGGGGGGCGCGGTACTGAAGCTTTCTTT.